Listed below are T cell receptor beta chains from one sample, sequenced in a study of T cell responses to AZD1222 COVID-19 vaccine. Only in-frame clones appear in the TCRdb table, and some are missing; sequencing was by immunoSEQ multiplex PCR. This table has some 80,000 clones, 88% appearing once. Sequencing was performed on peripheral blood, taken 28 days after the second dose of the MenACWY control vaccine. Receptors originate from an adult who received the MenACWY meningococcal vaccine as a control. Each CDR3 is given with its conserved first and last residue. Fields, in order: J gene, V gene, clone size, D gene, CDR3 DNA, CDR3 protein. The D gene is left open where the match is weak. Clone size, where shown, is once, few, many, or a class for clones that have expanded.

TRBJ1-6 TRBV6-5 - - TGTGCCAGCAGTTATCGTCGGGGAACGGCGTCGACCCTCCACTTT CASSYRRGTASTLHF
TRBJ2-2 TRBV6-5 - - TGTGCCAGCGGTAAACAGATGGCCCCCGGGGAGCTGTTTTTT CASGKQMAPGELFF
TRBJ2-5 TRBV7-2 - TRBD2 TGTGCCAGCAGCTTTAGCGGGGGTCAAGAGACCCAGTACTTC CASSFSGGQETQYF
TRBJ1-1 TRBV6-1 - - TGTGCCAGCAGTCATACAGAGAACACTGAAGCTTTCTTT CASSHTENTEAFF
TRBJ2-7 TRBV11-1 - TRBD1 TGTGCCAGCAGCTTAGTGGGACAGGGGGACGAGCAGTACTTC CASSLVGQGDEQYF
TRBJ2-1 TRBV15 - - TGTGCCACCAGTTTTGACGGTCTTAACTACAATGAGCAGTTCTTC CATSFDGLNYNEQFF
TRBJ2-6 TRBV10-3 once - TGTGCCATCAGCGACGGAGACTCTGGGGCCAACGTCCTGACTTTC CAISDGDSGANVLTF
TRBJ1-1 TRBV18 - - TGTGCCAGCTCACCCGGGGCCTCTGAAGCTTTCTTT CASSPGASEAFF
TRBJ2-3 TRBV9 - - TGTGCCAGCAGCCCAAGGGTAGGGGATACAGATACGCAGTATTTT CASSPRVGDTDTQYF
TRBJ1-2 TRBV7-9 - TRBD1 TGTGCCAGCAGCTTAGGACAGGGAAGCTATGGCTACACCTTC CASSLGQGSYGYTF
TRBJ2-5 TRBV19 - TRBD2 TGTGCCAGTAGTATGTTTGGGCGGGGGATAGGAGAGACCCAGTACTTC CASSMFGRGIGETQYF
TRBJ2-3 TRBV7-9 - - TGTGCCAGCAGTCGATCGGGGGACAGATCCACAGATACGCAGTATTTT CASSRSGDRSTDTQYF
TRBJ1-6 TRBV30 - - TGTGCCTGGGAACTGGCCTCCTATAATTCACCCCTCCACTTT CAWELASYNSPLHF
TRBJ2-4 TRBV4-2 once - TGTGCCAGCAGCCTCCAAACCGGTGAAAACATTCAGTACTTC CASSLQTGENIQYF
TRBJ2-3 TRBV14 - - TGTGCCAGCAGCCAAACAAAGGGGGTGCGCACAGATACGCAGTATTTT CASSQTKGVRTDTQYF
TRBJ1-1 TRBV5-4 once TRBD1 TGTGCCAGCAGCTTAGGGGGACAGGGTGACACTGAAGCTTTCTTT CASSLGGQGDTEAFF
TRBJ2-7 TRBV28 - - TGTGCCAGCAGTTTAGCGCTACAGGGGAGGTACGAGCAGTACTTC CASSLALQGRYEQYF
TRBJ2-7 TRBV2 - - TGTGCCAGCAGTGACGACGGCTACGAGCAGTACTTC CASSDDGYEQYF
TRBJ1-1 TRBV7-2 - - TGTGCCAGCAGCTTAGAAGACCTTTGGAACACTGAAGCTTTCTTT CASSLEDLWNTEAFF
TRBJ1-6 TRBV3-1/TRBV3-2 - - TGTGCCAGCAGCCTCAGCAGTAATTCACCCCTCCACTTT CASSLSSNSPLHF
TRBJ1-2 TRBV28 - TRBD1 TGTGCCAGCAGCTACCGGGACAGGGATGACTATGGCTACACCTTC CASSYRDRDDYGYTF
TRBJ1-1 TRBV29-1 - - TGCAGCGTTCAGGGGCTGGGGACTGAAGCTTTCTTT CSVQGLGTEAFF
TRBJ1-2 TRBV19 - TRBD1 TGTGCCAGTAGTAAGCCAGGACAGGGTTGGTATGGCTACACCTTC CASSKPGQGWYGYTF
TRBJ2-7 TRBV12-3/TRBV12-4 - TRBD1 TGTGCCAGCAGCATTCGACAGGGGTGGGAGCAGTACTTC CASSIRQGWEQYF
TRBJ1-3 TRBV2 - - TGTGCCAGCAGTGTAAGGGCAGGGTCTGGAAACACCATATATTTT CASSVRAGSGNTIYF
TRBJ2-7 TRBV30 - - TGTGCCTGGATGGAGGTTGGGCGGGGCCTTTACTACGAGCAGTACTTC CAWMEVGRGLYYEQYF
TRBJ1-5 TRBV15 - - TGTGCCACCAGCAGAGATATGGGGGGCAATCAGCCCCAGCATTTT CATSRDMGGNQPQHF
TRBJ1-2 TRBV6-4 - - TGTGCCAGCAGTGAGCAAGATGGCTACACCTTC CASSEQDGYTF
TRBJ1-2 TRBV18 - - TGTGCCAGCTCACCAATGGTCACGGAAGGGAGAGGTGGCTACACCTTC CASSPMVTEGRGGYTF
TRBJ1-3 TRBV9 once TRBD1 TGTGCCAGCAGCTGGGACAGGGGGCTCGGAAACACCATATATTTT CASSWDRGLGNTIYF
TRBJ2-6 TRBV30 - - TGTGCCTGGAGGCCCTCTGGGGCCAACGTCCTGACTTTC CAWRPSGANVLTF
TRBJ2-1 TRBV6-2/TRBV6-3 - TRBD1 TGTGCCAGCAGTTTCGACAGGGGTGAGCAGTTCTTC CASSFDRGEQFF
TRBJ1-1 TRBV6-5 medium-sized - TGTGCCAGCAGTTACAGTGAGGGGCGGAACACTGAAGCTTTCTTT CASSYSEGRNTEAFF
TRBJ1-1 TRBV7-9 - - TGTGCCAGCAGCTTAGGGCAAAGCCCGAACACTGAAGCTTTCTTT CASSLGQSPNTEAFF
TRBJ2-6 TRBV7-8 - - TGTGCCAGCAGCCGAGGAGGTCTGGCCTCTGGGGCCAACGTCCTGACTTTC CASSRGGLASGANVLTF
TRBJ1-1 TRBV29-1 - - TGCAGCGTTTCAATGACAGAGGCCGCTGAAGCTTTCTTT CSVSMTEAAEAFF
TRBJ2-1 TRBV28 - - TGTGCCAGCAGTCCCTCCTGCAATGAGCAGTTCTTC CASSPSCNEQFF
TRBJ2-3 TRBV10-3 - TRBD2 TGTGCCATCAGTGAACTAGCGGGGGGCACAGATACGCAGTATTTT CAISELAGGTDTQYF
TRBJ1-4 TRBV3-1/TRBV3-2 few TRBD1 TGTGCCAGCAGCCTACAGGGGGGGGATGAAAAACTGTTTTTT CASSLQGGDEKLFF
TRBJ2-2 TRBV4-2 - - TGTGCCAGCAGCCAAGATCTAGGGAACACCGGGGAGCTGTTTTTT CASSQDLGNTGELFF
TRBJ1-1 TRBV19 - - TGTGCCAGTAGTATACCCACATCACAAGGAAGAAACACTGAAGCTTTCTTT CASSIPTSQGRNTEAFF
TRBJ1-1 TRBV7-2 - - TGTGCCAGCAACCAACTATACCCGTCCCCATGGAGGGGGGCCTCTGAAGCTTTCTTT CASNQLYPSPWRGASEAFF
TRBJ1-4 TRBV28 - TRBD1 TGTGCCAGCAGTTTGGCAGGGGGCGGAACAATTGAAAAACTGTTTTTT CASSLAGGGTIEKLFF
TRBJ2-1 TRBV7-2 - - TGTGCCAGCAGTACGTACTCCTACAATGAGCAGTTCTTC CASSTYSYNEQFF
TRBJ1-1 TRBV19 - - TGTGCCACGAGTAGGGGGAACACTGAAGCTTTCTTT CATSRGNTEAFF
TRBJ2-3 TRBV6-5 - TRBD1 TGTGCCAGCAGAAACAGGGGGCGCACAGATACGCAGTATTTT CASRNRGRTDTQYF
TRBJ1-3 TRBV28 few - TGTGCCAGCAGCCCTCAGGGCATAGTAAACACCATATATTTT CASSPQGIVNTIYF
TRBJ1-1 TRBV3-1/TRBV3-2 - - TGTGCCAGCAGCCAAGACGTCGGGGAGGGCACTGAAGCTTTCTTT CASSQDVGEGTEAFF
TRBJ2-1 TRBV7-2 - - TGTGCCAGCAGCTTAGGTCGGCAGTTGAGCTCCTACAATGAGCAGTTCTTC CASSLGRQLSSYNEQFF
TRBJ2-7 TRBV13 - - TGTGCCAGCAGCATGAGCTCCTACGAGCAGTACTTC CASSMSSYEQYF
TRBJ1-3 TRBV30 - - TGTGCCTGGAGGGGTGGGTCTGGAAACACCATATATTTT CAWRGGSGNTIYF
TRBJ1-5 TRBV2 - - TGTGCCAGTAAGAGTTGGGATAGCAATCAGCCCCAGCATTTT CASKSWDSNQPQHF
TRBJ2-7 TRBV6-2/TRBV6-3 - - TGTGCCAGCAGTTACTCGTTTTGGGACGAGCAGTACTTC CASSYSFWDEQYF
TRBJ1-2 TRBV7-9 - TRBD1 TGTGCCAGCAGCTTAGCCCCCGGCAGGGGGGCCTATGGCTACACCTTC CASSLAPGRGAYGYTF
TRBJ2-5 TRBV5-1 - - TGCGCCAGCAGCTTGGGTATTGGAACGCTGGAAGAGACCCAGTACTTC CASSLGIGTLEETQYF
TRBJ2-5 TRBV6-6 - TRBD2 TGTGCCAGCAGCAGGACTAGCGGGGGGACTGGAGAGACCCAGTACTTC CASSRTSGGTGETQYF
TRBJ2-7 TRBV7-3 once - TGTGCCAGCAGCTCCAGGGACTCCTACGAGCAGTACTTC CASSSRDSYEQYF
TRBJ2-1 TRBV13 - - TGTGCCAGCAGCTTAAACTACAACAATGAGCAGTTCTTC CASSLNYNNEQFF